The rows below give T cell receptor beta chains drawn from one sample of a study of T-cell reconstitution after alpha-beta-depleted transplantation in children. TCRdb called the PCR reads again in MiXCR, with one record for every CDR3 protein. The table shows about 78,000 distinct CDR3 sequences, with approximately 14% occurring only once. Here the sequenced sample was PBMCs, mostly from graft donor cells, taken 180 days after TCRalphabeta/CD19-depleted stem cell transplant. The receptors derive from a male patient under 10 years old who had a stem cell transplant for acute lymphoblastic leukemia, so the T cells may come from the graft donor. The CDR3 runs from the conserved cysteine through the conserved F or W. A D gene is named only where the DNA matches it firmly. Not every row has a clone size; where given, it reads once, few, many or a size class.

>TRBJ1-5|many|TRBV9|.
CASSVAPHTAQHF
TGTGCCAGCAGCGTAGCCCCGCATACGGCCCAGCATTTT
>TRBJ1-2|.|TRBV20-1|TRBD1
CSARAGTAYGYTF
TGCAGTGCTAGGGCCGGGACAGCCTATGGCTACACCTTC
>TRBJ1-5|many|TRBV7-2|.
CASSIFWGQPQHF
TGTGCCAGCAGCATCTTCTGGGGGCAGCCCCAGCATTTT
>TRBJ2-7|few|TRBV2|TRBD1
CASREQGAEQYF
TGTGCCAGCAGGGAACAGGGGGCCGAGCAGTACTTC
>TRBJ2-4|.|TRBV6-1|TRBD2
CASTSGKSLKNIQYF
TGTGCCAGCACTAGCGGGAAATCCCTCAAAAACATTCAGTACTTC
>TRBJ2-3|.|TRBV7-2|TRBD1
CASSLGTGVATQYF
TGTGCCAGCAGCTTAGGGACAGGGGTGGCTACGCAGTATTTT
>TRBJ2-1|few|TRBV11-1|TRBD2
CASSRRTSGGPPVGSYNEQFF
TGTGCCAGCAGCCGTCGGACTAGCGGGGGGCCCCCGGTTGGCTCCTACAATGAGCAGTTCTTC
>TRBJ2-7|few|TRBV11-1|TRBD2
CASSLAYSGGALRGEQYF
TGTGCCAGCAGTTTGGCCTATAGCGGGGGGGCTTTAAGGGGCGAGCAGTACTTC
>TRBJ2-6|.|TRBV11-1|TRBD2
CASSATGYQLAGHSGANVLTF
TGTGCCAGCAGCGCGACAGGGTACCAGCTAGCGGGACACTCTGGGGCCAACGTCCTGACTTTC
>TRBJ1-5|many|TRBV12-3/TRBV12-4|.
CASSLSGNQPQHF
TGTGCCAGCAGTTTATCCGGTAATCAGCCCCAGCATTTT
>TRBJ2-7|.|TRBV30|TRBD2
CASLVAGAVEQYF
TGTGCCTCGCTGGTAGCGGGAGCTGTCGAGCAGTACTTC
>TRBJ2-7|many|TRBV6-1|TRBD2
CASRSGLAGGEQYF
TGTGCCAGCAGATCCGGACTAGCGGGAGGCGAGCAGTACTTC
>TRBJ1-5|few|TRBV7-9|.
CASSKDLGEQPQHF
TGTGCCAGCAGCAAGGACTTGGGGGAACAGCCCCAGCATTTT
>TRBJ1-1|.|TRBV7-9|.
CASSRLHTEAFF
TGTGCCAGCAGCCGACTGCACACTGAAGCTTTCTTT
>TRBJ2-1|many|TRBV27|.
CASSFTGNPRDEQFF
TGTGCCAGCAGTTTTACCGGGAACCCACGCGATGAGCAGTTCTTC
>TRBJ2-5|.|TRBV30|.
CAAWSYFQETQYF
TGTGCCGCCTGGAGTTACTTTCAAGAGACCCAGTACTTC
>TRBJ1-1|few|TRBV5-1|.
CASSWRPPNTEAFF
TGCGCCAGCAGCTGGCGACCGCCGAACACTGAAGCTTTCTTT
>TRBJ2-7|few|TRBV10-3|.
CATLQGAEQYF
TGTGCCACACTACAGGGAGCCGAGCAGTACTTC
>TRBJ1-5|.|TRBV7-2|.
CASSLGVGGNQPQHF
TGTGCCAGCAGCTTAGGGGTTGGCGGCAATCAGCCCCAGCATTTT
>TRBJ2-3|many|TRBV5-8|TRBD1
CASAPGGDTQYF
TGTGCCAGCGCCCCAGGGGGAGATACGCAGTATTTT
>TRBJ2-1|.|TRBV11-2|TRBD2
CASSLLAGVYNEQFF
TGTGCCAGCAGCTTACTAGCGGGAGTATACAATGAGCAGTTCTTC
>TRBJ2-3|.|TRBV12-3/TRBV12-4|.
CASSTSDTQYF
TGTGCCAGCAGTACAAGCGACACGCAGTATTTT
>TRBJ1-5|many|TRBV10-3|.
CAISSGNQPQHF
TGTGCCATCAGTTCCGGAAATCAGCCCCAGCATTTT
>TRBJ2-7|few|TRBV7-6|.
CASSPGRHEQYF
TGTGCCAGCAGCCCGGGCAGGCACGAGCAGTACTTC
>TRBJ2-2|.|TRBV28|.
CAVQFNTGELFF
TGTGCCGTGCAGTTTAACACCGGGGAGCTGTTTTTT
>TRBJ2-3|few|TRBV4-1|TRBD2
CASSQEPGLVQDTQYF
TGCGCCAGCAGCCAAGAACCAGGACTAGTTCAAGATACGCAGTATTTT
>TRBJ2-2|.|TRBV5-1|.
CASSLYTEKPGELFF
TGCGCCAGCAGCTTATATACAGAAAAACCCGGGGAGCTGTTTTTT
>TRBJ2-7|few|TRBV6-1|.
CASSSPGLGEQYF
TGTGCCAGCTCCTCCCCAGGCTTAGGGGAGCAGTACTTC
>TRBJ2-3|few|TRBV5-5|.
CASSSMRERKEDTQYF
TGTGCCAGCAGCTCAATGAGGGAGAGGAAGGAAGATACGCAGTATTTT
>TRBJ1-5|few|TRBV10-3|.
CAITGVVDQPQHF
TGTGCCATCACTGGGGTAGTGGATCAGCCCCAGCATTTT
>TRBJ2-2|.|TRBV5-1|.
CASSLLRAGELFF
TGCGCCAGCAGCCTGTTGAGGGCCGGGGAGCTGTTTTTT
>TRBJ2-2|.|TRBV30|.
CAWRYGGPNTGELFF
TGTGCCTGGCGTTACGGGGGCCCGAACACCGGGGAGCTGTTTTTT
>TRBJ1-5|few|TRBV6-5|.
CASSYVGRSNQPQHF
TGTGCCAGCAGTTACGTGGGGAGGAGCAATCAGCCCCAGCATTTT
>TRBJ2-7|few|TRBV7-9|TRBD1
CASSAPSGTAYEQYF
TGTGCCAGCAGCGCGCCTTCCGGGACAGCCTACGAGCAGTACTTC
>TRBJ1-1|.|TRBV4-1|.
CASSQAWGIAEAFF
TGCGCCAGCAGCCAAGCCTGGGGGATCGCTGAAGCTTTCTTT
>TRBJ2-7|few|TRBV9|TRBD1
CASSVDTGAYEQYF
TGTGCCAGCAGCGTAGATACAGGGGCCTACGAGCAGTACTTC
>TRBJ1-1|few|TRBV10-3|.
CAISEGARFTEAFF
TGTGCCATCAGTGAAGGTGCCCGGTTCACTGAAGCTTTCTTT
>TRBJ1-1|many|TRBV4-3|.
CASSQVEGNTEAFF
TGCGCCAGCAGCCAAGTGGAAGGTAACACTGAAGCTTTCTTT
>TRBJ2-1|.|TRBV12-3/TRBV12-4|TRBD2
CASRFLAGSYNEQFF
TGTGCCAGCAGATTTCTAGCGGGGTCCTACAATGAGCAGTTCTTC
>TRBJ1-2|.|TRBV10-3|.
CAIGQTSNYGYTF
TGTGCCATCGGGCAGACTTCTAACTATGGCTACACCTTC
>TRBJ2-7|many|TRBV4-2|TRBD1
CASSLGTGTYEQYF
TGTGCCAGCAGCCTTGGGACAGGGACTTACGAGCAGTACTTC
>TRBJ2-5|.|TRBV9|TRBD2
CASSVRGTSGAKETQYF
TGTGCCAGCAGCGTTAGGGGGACTAGCGGGGCCAAAGAGACCCAGTACTTC
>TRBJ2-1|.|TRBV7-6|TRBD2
CASSFHLAGGPGDEQFF
TGTGCCAGCAGCTTCCATTTAGCGGGAGGGCCGGGGGATGAGCAGTTCTTC
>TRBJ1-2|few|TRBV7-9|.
CASTGGSNYGYTF
TGTGCCAGCACCGGCGGCAGCAACTATGGCTACACCTTC
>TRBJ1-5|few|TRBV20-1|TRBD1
CSASYRGPLRNQPQHF
TGCAGTGCTAGCTACAGGGGGCCCCTACGCAATCAGCCCCAGCATTTT
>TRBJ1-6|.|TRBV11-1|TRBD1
CASSFGRDRAWSSYNSPLLF
TGTGCCAGCAGCTTCGGCCGGGACAGGGCCTGGAGCTCCTATAATTCACCCCTCCTCTTT
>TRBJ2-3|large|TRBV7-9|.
CASSLADTTDTQYF
TGTGCCAGCAGCTTGGCAGATACCACAGATACGCAGTATTTT
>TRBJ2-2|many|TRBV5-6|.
CASSLAAGELFF
TGTGCCAGCAGCTTGGCTGCCGGGGAGCTGTTTTTT
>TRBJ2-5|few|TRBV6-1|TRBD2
CASSWGLAGVGTQYF
TGTGCCAGCAGCTGGGGACTAGCGGGAGTTGGGACCCAGTACTTC
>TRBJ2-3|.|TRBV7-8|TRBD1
CASSLVGTGPPRPITDTQYF
TGTGCCAGCAGCTTAGTCGGGACAGGCCCTCCCAGACCCATCACAGATACGCAGTATTTT
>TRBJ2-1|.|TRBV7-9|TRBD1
CASSSPGQGPYNEQFF
TGTGCCAGCAGCTCACCGGGACAGGGGCCTTACAATGAGCAGTTCTTC
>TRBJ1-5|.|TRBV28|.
CASTAGGRDNQPQHF
TGTGCCAGCACCGCGGGGGGGAGAGACAATCAGCCCCAGCATTTT
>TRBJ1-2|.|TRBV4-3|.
CASSQTPDKNTYGYTF
TGCGCCAGCAGCCAAACCCCCGACAAGAATACGTATGGCTACACCTTC
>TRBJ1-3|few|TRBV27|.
CASSLLGAPGNTIYF
TGTGCCAGCAGTTTGTTAGGGGCACCTGGAAACACCATATATTTT
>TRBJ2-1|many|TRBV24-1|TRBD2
CATSQAGDNEQFF
TGTGCCACCTCCCAAGCGGGAGACAATGAGCAGTTCTTC
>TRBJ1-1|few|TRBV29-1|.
CSVSSGNTEAFF
TGCAGCGTATCGTCAGGGAACACTGAAGCTTTCTTT
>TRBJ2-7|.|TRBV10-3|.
CAISLGDAEQYF
TGTGCCATCAGCCTGGGAGATGCCGAGCAGTACTTC
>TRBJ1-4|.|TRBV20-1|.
CSAIGKGGNEKLFF
TGCAGTGCCATCGGGAAGGGAGGAAATGAAAAACTGTTTTTT
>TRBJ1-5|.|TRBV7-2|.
CASSLATGTNQPQHF
TGTGCCAGCAGCTTAGCAACAGGGACAAATCAGCCCCAGCATTTT